This T cell receptor (beta chain) came from a study of T cells in Graves' hyperthyroidism and ophthalmopathy. The table lists this clonotype with many counts. As yet, its antigen is unknown. Amplification targeted TCR beta CDR3 regions from RNA transcripts. Initially, a first-round RT-PCR of the TCR CDR3 employed the HTBI primer set. Each CDR3 protein gets one entry after TCRdb re-called the multiplex PCR reads with MiXCR. The table lists 300,000 to 450,000 distinct CDR3 sequences, approximately 13% of them singletons, with 9.2% in the top ten. Findings and limits, study-wide: Most thyroid clonotypes with frequency above 0.001 were detected in blood.

The CDR3 runs 15 residues. The germline V gene has CDR1 SGHRS and CDR2 YFSETQ. Trimming cost V 0 bases and J 5 bases; bases outside gene matches: 7. Sequencing was done on a sample of blood. The rearrangement uses TRBV5-1 and TRBJ1-1; 7 nucleotides match TRBD1. This clonotype was sampled from a woman younger than 35 with Graves' hyperthyroidism. CDR3 DNA sequence: TGCGCCAGCAGCTTGGCGGGCAGGGGGTGGACTGAAGCTTTCTTT. This codes for CASSLAGRGWTEAFF.